What follows describes a single T cell receptor beta chain. Trimming removed 5 bases at V and 8 bases at J, with 9 bases between. Germline V gives CDR1 MNHNY, CDR2 SVGAGI (reference sequence). The CDR3 runs 11 residues. Profiling relied on immunoSEQ multiplex PCR, and the TCRdb table lists in-frame clones only, not all of them. The table includes just over 80,000 clones, 90% to 95% detected once. The sample is drawn from a study of T cell changes during pregnancy in multiple sclerosis. Sequencing was performed on peripheral blood, taken in the second trimester of pregnancy. The chain carries TRBV6-6 and TRBJ1-2; D not certain. The clonotype was recovered from a female donor with multiple sclerosis, enrolled in a pregnancy study. The CDR3 sequence: CASSNPKGYTF. CDR3 coding DNA: TGTGCCAGCAGTAACCCTAAAGGCTACACCTTC.